This T cell receptor (beta chain) was retrieved from a study of technical replicates of blood from several donors. Assay: immunoSEQ multiplex PCR; the TCRdb copy retains only in-frame clones and omits some. Among about 82,000 clones, 94% were seen once, and the ten largest hold approximately 0.39%. CDR1 and CDR2 (germline): WNHNN, SYGVQD (reference sequence). Germline trimming cut 6 bases from V and 5 bases from J; bases unmatched to any gene: 10. The CDR3 runs to 16 residues. The sequence was obtained from a human donor in good health. The specimen sequenced was T cells isolated from PBMCs. The rearrangement uses TRBV10-1 and TRBJ1-4, with 9 bases aligning to TRBD1. CDR3 sequence: CASRGYRGRKNEKLFF. CDR3 DNA sequence: TGCGCCAGCAGGGGTTACAGGGGGCGCAAGAATGAAAAACTGTTTTTT.